This is a list of T cell receptor beta chains from one sample in a study of cytomegalovirus exposure and HLA in healthy donors. Sequencing used immunoSEQ multiplex PCR; TCRdb keeps in-frame clones, though not all of them. The table shows 70,000 to 95,000 clones, with under 80% occurring only once. Specimen: PBMCs. The receptors come from a human donor in good health. Both conserved end residues are part of each CDR3. Each record gives: D gene, V gene, clone size, J gene, CDR3 protein, CDR3 DNA. D genes are given only for firm matches. Only some rows state a clone size, as once, few, many or a class for expanded clones.

TRBD1,TRBV10-3,NA,TRBJ2-3,CAISGQGMGDTQYF,TGTGCCATCAGTGGACAGGGTATGGGAGATACGCAGTATTTT
NA,TRBV9,NA,TRBJ1-1,CASSAQSGGTEAFF,TGTGCCAGCAGCGCTCAAAGCGGGGGGACTGAAGCTTTCTTT
NA,TRBV6-5,once,TRBJ2-1,CASSYSNTANEQFF,TGTGCCAGCAGTTACTCGAATACAGCCAATGAGCAGTTCTTC
NA,TRBV5-4,NA,TRBJ2-7,CASSLDPGSYEQYF,TGTGCCAGCAGCTTGGATCCAGGATCCTACGAGCAGTACTTC
NA,TRBV2,NA,TRBJ1-5,CASMRTAAQPQHF,TGTGCCAGCATGAGGACAGCGGCCCAGCCCCAGCATTTT
TRBD2,TRBV6-5,NA,TRBJ2-1,CASSLAGGINEQFF,TGTGCCAGCAGCCTAGCGGGGGGAATCAATGAGCAGTTCTTC
TRBD2,TRBV14,NA,TRBJ2-1,CASRQSYTSGNEQFF,TGTGCCAGCAGACAATCGTACACTAGCGGGAATGAGCAGTTCTTC
NA,TRBV6-5,once,TRBJ2-5,CASSYSAGEETQYF,TGTGCCAGCAGTTACTCGGCAGGGGAAGAGACCCAGTACTTC
TRBD2,TRBV15,once,TRBJ2-7,CATSRAGGPYEQYF,TGTGCCACCAGCAGAGCGGGGGGGCCCTACGAGCAGTACTTC
NA,TRBV5-1,NA,TRBJ2-1,CASSLVKSSYNEQFF,TGCGCCAGCAGCTTGGTTAAGAGCTCCTACAATGAGCAGTTCTTC
NA,TRBV27,NA,TRBJ2-5,CASSSGETQYF,TGTGCCAGCAGTTCCGGGGAGACCCAGTACTTC
TRBD1,TRBV7-8,NA,TRBJ1-2,CASSLVGQGVYGYTF,TGTGCCAGCAGCTTAGTGGGACAGGGGGTCTATGGCTACACCTTC
TRBD2,TRBV10-2,NA,TRBJ2-5,CASRSTSGGRETQYF,TGCGCCAGCAGAAGTACTAGCGGGGGGCGGGAGACCCAGTACTTC